Listed below are T cell receptor beta chains from one sample, sequenced in a study of blood T cell repertoires in COVID-19. The protocol was immunoSEQ multiplex PCR, while the TCRdb copy is restricted to in-frame clones and leaves out a portion. Counted here are about 200,000 clones, around nine tenths occurring once; the ten biggest clones make up approximately 6.2%. Sequencing was carried out using peripheral blood. These receptors were taken from a man in his fifties or sixties who had recovered from COVID-19. Both conserved end residues are part of each CDR3. A D gene is named only where the DNA matches it firmly. Some rows mark clone size as missing; the rest say once, few, many or name a class of expanded clone.

J: TRBJ2-7; V: TRBV7-3; D: TRBD2; size: NA; DNA: TGTGCCAGCAGCCCGAGCGGGAGCCCCATATACGAGCAGTACTTC; CDR3: CASSPSGSPIYEQYF
J: TRBJ1-6; V: TRBV5-4; D: TRBD1; size: NA; DNA: TGTGCCAGCAGCTCGGGACAGAGCTCCTATAATTCACCCCTCCACTTT; CDR3: CASSSGQSSYNSPLHF
J: TRBJ2-1; V: TRBV7-3; D: NA; size: few; DNA: TGTGCCAGCAGGCCTAAACTAGCAAATCAGCACAATGAGCAGTTCTTC; CDR3: CASRPKLANQHNEQFF
J: TRBJ2-7; V: TRBV12-1; D: NA; size: NA; DNA: TGTGCCAGCAACCGAGAGAGAAGGGGCTCCTACGAGCAGTACTTC; CDR3: CASNRERRGSYEQYF
J: TRBJ1-2; V: TRBV5-1; D: TRBD1; size: NA; DNA: TGCGCCAGCAGCGTCGGGGACAGGCAGTTTACCTTC; CDR3: CASSVGDRQFTF
J: TRBJ2-1; V: TRBV2; D: TRBD2; size: NA; DNA: TGTGCCAGCAGTTTCTCACTAGCGGGGGGGGCTGAGCAGTTCTTC; CDR3: CASSFSLAGGAEQFF
J: TRBJ1-1; V: TRBV18; D: NA; size: NA; DNA: TGTGCCAGCTCACCGCAGGGAACGAAGGCTGAAGCTTTCTTT; CDR3: CASSPQGTKAEAFF
J: TRBJ2-5; V: TRBV7-9; D: NA; size: NA; DNA: TGTGCCAGCAGCTTAAGGGCCGCCCAGCGGGAGACCCAGTACTTC; CDR3: CASSLRAAQRETQYF
J: TRBJ2-3; V: TRBV5-1; D: NA; size: NA; DNA: TGCGCCAGCAGCTTGGCGGGGACACCTCGCACAGATACGCAGTATTTT; CDR3: CASSLAGTPRTDTQYF
J: TRBJ2-7; V: TRBV18; D: NA; size: NA; DNA: TGTGCCAGCTCACCACCCTCCGGGACTCCAGCCTACGAGCAGTACTTC; CDR3: CASSPPSGTPAYEQYF
J: TRBJ1-5; V: TRBV7-2; D: TRBD1; size: NA; DNA: TGTGCCAGCAGTCGGGACAGGGGATATCAGCCCCAGCATTTT; CDR3: CASSRDRGYQPQHF
J: TRBJ1-1; V: TRBV28; D: NA; size: NA; DNA: TGTGCCAGCAGGTCCGGGACTGGGAGCACTGAAGCTTTCTTT; CDR3: CASRSGTGSTEAFF
J: TRBJ1-3; V: TRBV7-2; D: NA; size: NA; DNA: TGTGCCAGCAGCCGGGGGGGGTCAAACTCTGGAAACACCATATATTTT; CDR3: CASSRGGSNSGNTIYF
J: TRBJ1-2; V: TRBV10-3; D: NA; size: NA; DNA: TGTGCCATCAGTGAGTCTCTCTATGGCTACACCTTC; CDR3: CAISESLYGYTF
J: TRBJ2-7; V: TRBV6-2/TRBV6-3; D: NA; size: NA; DNA: TGTGCCAGCAGTTTCGTTAGCCTTCCCTACGAGCAGTACTTC; CDR3: CASSFVSLPYEQYF
J: TRBJ2-5; V: TRBV19; D: TRBD1; size: NA; DNA: TGTGCCAGTAGTATAGGACAGGGGCAAGAGACCCAGTACTTC; CDR3: CASSIGQGQETQYF
J: TRBJ2-7; V: TRBV27; D: TRBD2; size: NA; DNA: TGTGCCAGCAGTTCTTACGGGGGGGACGAGCAGTACTTC; CDR3: CASSSYGGDEQYF
J: TRBJ1-5; V: TRBV28; D: NA; size: NA; DNA: TGTGCCAGCAGTTCGGGTCATAGCAATCAGCCCCAGCATTTT; CDR3: CASSSGHSNQPQHF
J: TRBJ2-7; V: TRBV29-1; D: TRBD2; size: NA; DNA: TGCAGCGTTGGTCTGTCGAGCGGGAGAGTCGAGCAGTACTTC; CDR3: CSVGLSSGRVEQYF
J: TRBJ1-5; V: TRBV27; D: NA; size: NA; DNA: TGTGCCAGCAGTCCGGCGGTTTATAGCAATCAGCCCCAGCATTTT; CDR3: CASSPAVYSNQPQHF
J: TRBJ2-4; V: TRBV19; D: TRBD2; size: NA; DNA: TGTGCCAGTAGTACCTCCCAAGCGGGGGGTTTGGACATTCAGTACTTC; CDR3: CASSTSQAGGLDIQYF
J: TRBJ2-1; V: TRBV5-8; D: TRBD2; size: NA; DNA: TGTGCCAGCAGCTTCGGGACTAGCGGGCCTGGTGAGCAGTTCTTC; CDR3: CASSFGTSGPGEQFF
J: TRBJ1-5; V: TRBV24-1; D: TRBD1; size: NA; DNA: TGTGCCACCACCAGGACAGGCTATAGCCATAGCAATCAGCCCCAGCATTTT; CDR3: CATTRTGYSHSNQPQHF
J: TRBJ2-5; V: TRBV11-1; D: TRBD1; size: NA; DNA: TGTGCCAGCAGCCGATTACAGGGGGCGGAGACCCAGTACTTC; CDR3: CASSRLQGAETQYF
J: TRBJ1-6; V: TRBV14; D: NA; size: few; DNA: TGTGCCAGCAGCCTTACCGGGGACATGCATTCACCCCTCCACTTT; CDR3: CASSLTGDMHSPLHF
J: TRBJ2-7; V: TRBV5-1; D: TRBD2; size: NA; DNA: TGCGCCAGCAGCCCTAGGGCTAGCGGGGCTTCCTACGAGCAGTACTTC; CDR3: CASSPRASGASYEQYF
J: TRBJ1-1; V: TRBV6-5; D: NA; size: once; DNA: TGTGCCAGCAGCCCCCTCCCGAACACTGAAGCTTTCTTT; CDR3: CASSPLPNTEAFF
J: TRBJ1-2; V: TRBV18; D: NA; size: NA; DNA: TGTGCCAGCTCAACCACGCCAGGGAATGGCTACACCTTC; CDR3: CASSTTPGNGYTF
J: TRBJ2-7; V: TRBV7-2; D: NA; size: NA; DNA: TGTGCCAGCACCCGACAGGACCGATCCTACGAGCAGTACTTC; CDR3: CASTRQDRSYEQYF
J: TRBJ1-1; V: TRBV18; D: NA; size: NA; DNA: TGTGCCAGCTCACCGGGCAGGGCGCGGAACACTGAAGCTTTCTTT; CDR3: CASSPGRARNTEAFF
J: TRBJ2-6; V: TRBV15; D: TRBD2; size: NA; DNA: TGTGCCACCAGCAGGCAAGCGGGGGCCTTCTCTGGGGCCAACGTCCTGACTTTC; CDR3: CATSRQAGAFSGANVLTF
J: TRBJ2-7; V: TRBV5-1; D: TRBD1; size: NA; DNA: TGCGCCAGCAGCTTGGGGACAGGGATTAACGAGCAGTACTTC; CDR3: CASSLGTGINEQYF
J: TRBJ2-6; V: TRBV11-1; D: TRBD1; size: NA; DNA: TGTGCCAGCAGGGGCGGGACAGGGGATGGGGCCAACGTCCTGACTTTC; CDR3: CASRGGTGDGANVLTF
J: TRBJ1-4; V: TRBV19; D: NA; size: NA; DNA: TGTGCCAGTACCCAATACGGGGGAACTAATGAAAAACTGTTTTTT; CDR3: CASTQYGGTNEKLFF
J: TRBJ2-5; V: TRBV18; D: NA; size: once; DNA: TGTGCCAGCTCACCAGGACATCCCCAAGAGACCCAGTACTTC; CDR3: CASSPGHPQETQYF
J: TRBJ2-1; V: TRBV9; D: NA; size: NA; DNA: TGTGCCAGCACCGTGGGTCCCGGGGAGATTGAGCAGTTCTTC; CDR3: CASTVGPGEIEQFF
J: TRBJ1-1; V: TRBV7-3; D: TRBD1; size: NA; DNA: TGTGCCAGCAGTATACAGGGGGCGGGTGAAGCTTTCTTT; CDR3: CASSIQGAGEAFF
J: TRBJ1-4; V: TRBV30; D: NA; size: NA; DNA: TGTGCCTGGAGTTCTGGAGCTAATGAAAAACTGTTTTTT; CDR3: CAWSSGANEKLFF
J: TRBJ2-1; V: TRBV9; D: TRBD2; size: NA; DNA: TGTGCCAGCAGCCGTACGGGGGGACTAGCGGTGAGCTCCTACAATGAGCAGTTCTTC; CDR3: CASSRTGGLAVSSYNEQFF
J: TRBJ2-7; V: TRBV18; D: NA; size: NA; DNA: TGTGCCAGCTCACCACCTACAGGTTTCGAGCAGTACTTC; CDR3: CASSPPTGFEQYF
J: TRBJ1-1; V: TRBV2; D: NA; size: NA; DNA: TGTGCCAGCAGTGAAGCGCGGGCTAGGAACACTGAAGCTTTCTTT; CDR3: CASSEARARNTEAFF
J: TRBJ2-1; V: TRBV28; D: NA; size: NA; DNA: TGTGCCAGCAGGCGTCCAGGGGGGATTAATGAGCAGTTCTTC; CDR3: CASRRPGGINEQFF
J: TRBJ1-1; V: TRBV7-3; D: NA; size: NA; DNA: TGTGCCAGCAGCTTACATTCCCCGGGGAACACTGAAGCTTTCTTT; CDR3: CASSLHSPGNTEAFF
J: TRBJ1-4; V: TRBV11-2; D: NA; size: NA; DNA: TGTGCCAGCAGCCCCGGGGGGTTGGGACCTATCGCAACTAATGAAAAACTGTTTTTT; CDR3: CASSPGGLGPIATNEKLFF
J: TRBJ1-6; V: TRBV9; D: TRBD1; size: once; DNA: TGTGCCAGCAAAACAGGGGACAGAGGTGATTCACCCCTCCACTTT; CDR3: CASKTGDRGDSPLHF
J: TRBJ2-2; V: TRBV10-1; D: NA; size: NA; DNA: TGCGCCAGCAGTGAGTGTCAGGGTCCCGGGGAGCTGTTTTTT; CDR3: CASSECQGPGELFF
J: TRBJ1-5; V: TRBV2; D: NA; size: NA; DNA: TGTGCCAGCAGTGAGGGAGGGGCGGGTCAGCCCCAGCATTTT; CDR3: CASSEGGAGQPQHF
J: TRBJ2-6; V: TRBV10-2; D: NA; size: NA; DNA: TGCGCCAGCAGTGAGGGCCACGGGGCCAACGTCCTGACTTTC; CDR3: CASSEGHGANVLTF
J: TRBJ2-3; V: TRBV25-1; D: TRBD2; size: NA; DNA: TGTGCCAGCAGTCGGGGGGGGACAGATACGCAGTATTTT; CDR3: CASSRGGTDTQYF
J: TRBJ1-1; V: TRBV7-2; D: NA; size: NA; DNA: TGTGCCAGCAGCAGCAACAGGGAAGGGTTAGCTTTCTTT; CDR3: CASSSNREGLAFF
J: TRBJ1-6; V: TRBV19; D: NA; size: NA; DNA: TGTGCCAGTAGTATCGCGCGGAATGATTCACCCCTCCACTTT; CDR3: CASSIARNDSPLHF